This T cell receptor beta chain was identified in a study of blood T cell repertoires in COVID-19. The wider study: From T cells, B-cell-depleted T cells, or PBMCs came the material, which was cDNA or gDNA.

V lost 2 bases, J lost 4 bases, and 3 bases stayed unmatched. Germline lookup yields CDR1 ENHRY and CDR2 SYGVKD. CDR3 size: 15 residues. Repertoires were generated with immunoSEQ multiplex PCR, while TCRdb's copy carries only in-frame clones and drops some. The table records tens of thousands of clones, around 80% of them present only once. This clone appeared once. The V gene is TRBV10-3, the J gene TRBJ2-2; 8 nucleotides line up with TRBD1. This sequence originates from a woman aged 80 or over with active or convalescent COVID-19. The sequenced sample was peripheral blood. The CDR3 DNA follows: TGTGCCATCAGTGAGAGGACAGGGAGCACCGGGGAGCTGTTTTTT. It specifies CAISERTGSTGELFF.